The sequence of this T cell receptor (beta chain) was determined in a study of blood T cell repertoires in COVID-19. Produced via immunoSEQ multiplex PCR; TCRdb's table is partial and in-frame only. The sample records fewer than 250,000 clones, roughly 85% being singletons. Cohort placement rested on clinical history that participants reported themselves. Germline V gene data show CDR1 as LGHDT and CDR2 as YNNKEL (reference sequence). Trimming shortened V by 0 bases and J by 8 bases, and 22 bases separated the two germline ends. The CDR3 loop spans 17 amino acids. What was sequenced was PBMCs or T cells enriched from blood (not recorded which). This sequence joins TRBV3-1 (or the pseudogene TRBV3-2) and TRBJ1-2; D might be TRBD1 (6 bases). The sequence was collected from a woman aged 45-60 years with acute COVID-19. The CDR3 reads CASSQDEGPRGRKGYTF. As DNA, the CDR3 is TGTGCCAGCAGCCAAGATGAGGGCCCCAGGGGAAGGAAGGGCTACACCTTC.